This passage covers 31 T cell receptor beta chains from one sample sequenced in a study of T cell responses to AZD1222 COVID-19 vaccine. Profiled with immunoSEQ multiplex PCR; TCRdb holds only in-frame clones, not every one. The table has 150,000 to 200,000 clones, 92% seen once. The material was peripheral blood, obtained 28 days after the second AZD1222 dose. These receptors were obtained from an adult who received the AZD1222 COVID-19 vaccine.

The chain joins TRBV7-9 to TRBJ2-5; 13 bases are shared with TRBD2. Germline trimming cut 8 bases from V and 1 base from J; bases unmatched to any gene: 4. The germline gives CDR1 SEHNR, CDR2 FQNEAQ (reference sequence). The CDR3 contains 15 residues. CDR3 in DNA: TGTGCCAGCCGGGGACTAGCGGGGCCCCAAGAGACCCAGTACTTC. Translated: CASRGLAGPQETQYF.

CDR3 coding DNA: TGCGCCAGCAGCTTGGAAGTTCTATCGGCATATGGCTACACCTTC. It is translated as CASSLEVLSAYGYTF. The V call is TRBV5-1, the J call TRBJ1-2, with D hard to call. The V and J ends lost 0 bases and 5 bases respectively, with 14 bases between them. CDR1 is SGHRS and CDR2 is YFSETQ in the germline V gene. The CDR3 is 15 residues long. The full variable domain, completed using reference TRBV5-1 and TRBJ1-2, is KAGVTQTPRYLIKTRGQQVTLSCSPISGHRSVSWYQQTPGQGLQFLFEYFSETQRNKGNFPGRFSGRQFSNSRSEMNVSTLELGDSALYLCASSLEVLSAYGYTFGSGTRLTVV.

This clone appeared a few times. The rearrangement uses TRBV19 and TRBJ1-1; D is ambiguous. The CDR3 extends over 15 amino acids. Trimming removed 7 bases from V and 1 base from J, with 16 bases in between. Per germline, CDR1 LNHDA and CDR2 SQIVND (reference sequence). Here the CDR3 reads CASTPWVDPNTEAFF. The CDR3 DNA reads TGTGCCAGTACCCCATGGGTGGATCCGAACACTGAAGCTTTCTTT.

The chain couples TRBV7-2 to TRBJ1-2; D not resolved. Germline CDR1 is SGHTA and CDR2 is FQGNSA. V lost 5 bases to trimming and J lost 8 bases, with 18 bases between them. The CDR3 length is 14 residues. CDR3 sequence: CASSLRHAGSGYTF. As DNA, the CDR3 is TGTGCCAGCAGCCTTCGACACGCTGGGTCGGGCTACACCTTC. The entire variable domain, with the rest obtained from reference TRBV7-2 and TRBJ1-2, is as follows: GAGVSQSPSNKVTEKGKDVELRCDPISGHTALYWYRQSLGQGLEFLIYFQGNSAPDKSGLPSDRFSAERTGGSVSTLTIQRTQQEDSAVYLCASSLRHAGSGYTFGSGTRLTVV.

The J gene is TRBJ1-1, the V gene TRBV5-1; D gene uncertain. Germline V lookup: CDR1 SGHRS, CDR2 YFSETQ. Trimming removed 4 bases from V and 3 bases from J, with 16 bases in between. This CDR3 contains 15 residues. CDR3 protein: CASSLRLSWDTEAFF. The CDR3 DNA follows: TGCGCCAGCAGCCTACGACTATCCTGGGACACTGAAGCTTTCTTT.

The chain is built from TRBV5-1 and TRBJ2-3, with 15 bases that match TRBD2. The length of the CDR3 is 16 residues. After removal of 3 bases from V and 4 bases from J, the junction contained 3 bases not matched to a gene. Germline-derived CDR1 and CDR2 are SGHRS and YFSETQ. The CDR3: CASSWTSGGAADTQYF. The CDR3 nucleotides read TGCGCCAGCAGCTGGACTAGCGGGGGGGCGGCAGATACGCAGTATTTT.

This chain links TRBV15 with TRBJ1-1; maybe TRBD1 (5 bases). The V and J ends lost 3 bases and 8 bases respectively, with 10 bases between them. This CDR3 region has 12 residues. Looked up from germline, CDR1 is LNHNV and CDR2 is YYDKDF (reference sequence). The CDR3 DNA sequence: TGTGCCACCAGCAGGGGTGGGGGGGAAGCTTTCTTT. Encoded protein: CATSRGGGEAFF.

The chain couples TRBV3-1 (or the pseudogene TRBV3-2) to TRBJ1-4; no definite D call. The CDR3 extends over 16 amino acids. Trimming stripped 4 bases from V and 0 bases from J, with 12 bases between. Germline V gene data show CDR1 as LGHDT and CDR2 as YNNKEL (reference sequence). CDR3 DNA: TGTGCCAGCAGCCCCCGGGAAGGGACAACTAATGAAAAACTGTTTTTT. Translating it yields CASSPREGTTNEKLFF.

The rearrangement uses TRBV9 and TRBJ2-2; D assignment may be TRBD1 or TRBD2 (5 bases each). Germline CDR1 is SGDLS and CDR2 is YYNGEE. This CDR3 contains 16 residues. V lost 3 bases, J lost 0 bases, and 12 bases lay in between. The CDR3 DNA reads as TGTGCCAGCAGCGACCCCCGGGACGCGAACACCGGGGAGCTGTTTTTT. It codes for CASSDPRDANTGELFF.

The gene calls are TRBV5-4 and TRBJ1-2, with D perhaps TRBD1 (6 bases). CDR3 length: 15 amino acids. Germline values: CDR1 SGHNT, CDR2 YYREEE (reference sequence). With 3 bases removed from V and 1 base from J, the gap between germline ends came to 13 bases. As DNA, the CDR3 is TGTGCCAGCAGCTGGGGGAACAGGGTTAACTATGGCTACACCTTC. Its protein is CASSWGNRVNYGYTF.

This chain uses TRBV7-7 with TRBJ2-1, with 11 bases fitting TRBD2. The junction had 2 bases not matched to a gene; V was cut back by 5 bases and J by 5 bases. This CDR3 comprises 14 residues. Germline V gene sequence: CDR1 SSHAT, CDR2 FNYEAQ (reference sequence). CDR3 residues: CASSPGLADNEQFF. CDR3 nucleotides: TGTGCCAGCAGCCCGGGACTAGCGGACAATGAGCAGTTCTTC.

The chain has TRBV5-3 and TRBJ1-4; TRBD1 might be the D (6 bases). TRBV5-3 qualifies as an ORF whose function is uncertain. The CDR3 covers 15 residues. Trimming took off 4 bases at V and 7 bases at J, with 17 bases between the two ends. CDR3 in amino acids: CARSNYRDKGEKLFF. CDR3 DNA sequence: TGTGCCAGAAGCAATTACAGGGATAAAGGTGAAAAACTGTTTTTT.

The chain has TRBV5-6 and TRBJ2-1; TRBD1 might be the D (6 bases). Trimming took 4 bases from V and 4 from J, leaving 15 bases between them. The V gene's germline CDR1 is SGHDT and CDR2 YYEEEE. The CDR3 runs 15 residues. The CDR3 DNA sequence: TGTGCCAGCAGCAAAGGGGGTTTCGGTTACAATGAGCAGTTCTTC. This gives the protein CASSKGGFGYNEQFF.

V and J are TRBV19 and TRBJ2-7; 9 bases agree with TRBD2. This CDR3 is built from 14 residues. Unmatched junction bases numbered 6, after V lost 5 bases and J lost 4 bases. Germline V gene lookup returns CDR1 LNHDA and CDR2 SQIVND (reference sequence). CDR3 in DNA: TGTGCCAGTAGTGATCCAGCGGGGGGTTACGAGCAGTACTTC. Translation gives CASSDPAGGYEQYF.

The chain combines TRBV3-1 (or the pseudogene TRBV3-2) with TRBJ1-6, with D possibly TRBD1 on 5 matching bases. This CDR3 has 16 amino acids. The V gene's germline CDR1 is LGHDT and CDR2 YNNKEL (reference sequence). The V end was cut by 5 bases, the J end by 7 bases, with 18 bases between. Written as DNA, the CDR3 is TGTGCCAGCAGCTCCTGGACGACAGCACTAAATTCACCCCTCCACTTT. As protein: CASSSWTTALNSPLHF.

The J gene is TRBJ2-7, the V gene TRBV9; D uncertain. Per the germline V gene, CDR1 is SGDLS and CDR2 is YYNGEE. The CDR3 consists of 13 residues. Trimming stripped 0 bases from V and 3 bases from J, with 7 bases between. The CDR3 sequence is CASSVDVFYEQYF. The CDR3 nucleotides are TGTGCCAGCAGCGTAGACGTTTTCTACGAGCAGTACTTC.

In the case of this clone: The sample carries other DNA sequences with the same CDR3. The chain uses TRBV5-6 and TRBJ1-4, with D perhaps matching TRBD1 (6 bases). In germline, CDR1 is SGHDT, CDR2 YYEEEE. This CDR3 comprises 15 residues. V lost 0 bases to trimming and J lost 0 bases, with 6 bases between them. The CDR3 loop is CASSLEGATNEKLFF. In nucleotides, the CDR3 is TGTGCCAGCAGCTTGGAGGGGGCAACTAATGAAAAACTGTTTTTT.

The rearrangement joins TRBV7-9 to TRBJ1-5, with D possibly matching TRBD1 (5 bases). From germline, CDR1 is SEHNR and CDR2 FQNEAQ (reference sequence). CDR3 length: 19 residues. Trimming removed 7 bases at V and 0 bases at J, with 25 bases between. CDR3 DNA: TGTGCCAGCACAGGCGGTCCGCAGGGTATGGGGTTTAGCAATCAGCCCCAGCATTTT. It is translated as CASTGGPQGMGFSNQPQHF.

This chain joins TRBV6-2 or TRBV6-3 and TRBJ2-7, with D possibly matching TRBD2 (6 bases). V lost 0 bases, J lost 4 bases, and 13 bases lay in between. Germline CDR1 and CDR2: MNHEY and SVGEGT. The CDR3 loop spans 15 amino acids. The DNA of the CDR3 is TGTGCCAGCAGTTACTCGATGGGGGGTAGTTACGAGCAGTACTTC. It is translated as CASSYSMGGSYEQYF.

The V and J genes are TRBV4-2 and TRBJ2-7; no clear D gene. The CDR3 has 18 residues. Germline CDR1 and CDR2: LGHNA and YNFKEQ. V dropped 1 base and J dropped 2 bases, with 21 bases sitting between them. In DNA, the CDR3 is TGTGCCAGCAGCCAAGTAGATAGGAGTAGCCCCATCCCCTACGAGCAGTACTTC. Its translation: CASSQVDRSSPIPYEQYF.

J is TRBJ1-2 and V is TRBV2, with 8 bases that match TRBD1. The CDR3 is 13 residues long. Losses at the gene ends were 8 bases for V and 5 bases for J; bases not matched to a gene: 7. CDR1 SNHLY and CDR2 FYNNEI come from the germline V gene. DNA for the CDR3: TGTGCCAGCGGCCGGGACAGGAGTTATGGCTACACCTTC. As protein: CASGRDRSYGYTF.

This chain uses TRBV20-1 with TRBJ2-1, with 10 nucleotides matching TRBD1. The CDR3 runs to 16 residues. Germline CDR1 DFQATT, CDR2 SNEGSKA (reference sequence). Germline trimming cut 4 bases from V and 8 bases from J; bases unmatched to any gene: 14. The CDR3 protein is CSAIETGGARTHEQFF. DNA for the CDR3: TGCAGTGCTATTGAGACAGGGGGCGCGAGGACACATGAGCAGTTCTTC.

This sequence joins TRBV30 and TRBJ1-1, with D unresolved. The V end was cut by 5 bases, the J end by 0 bases, with 10 bases between. CDR1 GTSNPN and CDR2 SVGIG come from the germline V gene (reference sequence). The CDR3 runs 13 residues. CDR3 in amino acids: CAWGIGLNTEAFF. CDR3 DNA: TGTGCCTGGGGGATAGGCCTGAACACTGAAGCTTTCTTT.

The V gene is TRBV28, the J gene TRBJ1-2; 9 bases are a match to TRBD1. Germline V gene lookup returns CDR1 MDHEN and CDR2 SYDVKM. The junction had 11 bases not matched to a gene; V was cut back by 1 base and J by 8 bases. CDR3 length equals 16 residues. CDR3 DNA: TGTGCCAGCAGTTTATCGACTTTGACAGGGGGAGGCGGCTACACCTTC. It is translated as CASSLSTLTGGGGYTF.

The chain combines TRBV2 with TRBJ1-2; D call uncertain. The V gene lost 6 bases and the J gene lost 0 bases, with 8 bases spanning the gap. CDR1 and CDR2 (germline): SNHLY, FYNNEI. This CDR3 is 13 amino acids long. DNA for the CDR3: TGTGCCAGCAGCCCGGAGTCTAACTATGGCTACACCTTC. Translation gives CASSPESNYGYTF.

The chain couples TRBV4-1 to TRBJ2-7; D possibly corresponds to TRBD1 (6 bases). The CDR3 has 14 amino acids. Trimming shortened V by 1 base and J by 6 bases, and 13 bases separated the two germline ends. Germline V gene data show CDR1 as MGHRA and CDR2 as YSYEKL. CDR3 nucleotides: TGCGCCAGCAGCCAAGCAACAGGGTACAGCGAGCAGTACTTC. This encodes CASSQATGYSEQYF.

The CDR3 DNA follows: TGTGCCAGCAGCAAAGGTCCTTTTTTT. It yields the protein CASSKGPFF. V usage is TRBV21-1 and J usage is TRBJ1-4. TRBV21-1 is a documented pseudogene. The CDR3 extends over 9 amino acids.

In its sample, this clone was seen once. V gene TRBV6-5 combines with J gene TRBJ1-1; 9 bases agree with TRBD1. Germline V lookup: CDR1 MNHEY, CDR2 SVGAGI. The CDR3 contains 15 residues. Trimming took 6 bases from V and 0 from J; bases not matched to a gene: 5. The CDR3 reads CASSDRGDMNTEAFF. CDR3 DNA sequence: TGTGCCAGCAGCGACAGGGGGGACATGAACACTGAAGCTTTCTTT.

This clone appeared once. The chain is built from TRBV29-1 and TRBJ1-1, with 9 bases fitting TRBD1. This CDR3 has 14 amino acids. Germline CDR1 reads SQVTM; CDR2 reads ANQGSEA. The junction had 4 bases not matched to a gene; V was cut back by 0 bases and J by 5 bases. This chain's CDR3 is CSVEEGQGRTEAFF. The CDR3 DNA sequence: TGCAGCGTTGAAGAGGGACAGGGAAGGACTGAAGCTTTCTTT.

The V gene is TRBV3-1 (or the pseudogene TRBV3-2), the J gene TRBJ2-5; 9 bases are a match to TRBD1. After removal of 6 bases from V and 5 bases from J, the junction contained 7 bases not matched to a gene. The germline V gene encodes CDR1 LGHDT and CDR2 YNNKEL (reference sequence). The CDR3 length is 14 residues. CDR3 DNA: TGTGCCAGCAGGGACAGGGGTGGAGGGGAGACCCAGTACTTC. Its translation is CASRDRGGGETQYF.

The V call is TRBV11-3, the J call TRBJ1-1, with TRBD1 identical over 7 bases. Germline CDR1 is SGHNT and CDR2 is YENEEA. CDR3 length: 13 amino acids. The junction had 2 bases not matched to a gene; V was cut back by 2 bases and J by 5 bases. CDR3: CASSLIQGTEAFF. The CDR3 DNA follows: TGTGCCAGCAGCTTAATACAGGGGACTGAAGCTTTCTTT.